This TCR beta chain was captured by sequencing in a study of blood T cell repertoires in COVID-19. Original analysis: Amplified reference gene primers provided the basis for estimating nucleated cell counts. Some clones are missing from TCRdb's copy, which holds only in-frame ones; the method was immunoSEQ multiplex PCR. V and J calls and clone size follow that table, whereas D and trimming were derived from the DNA. The data show some 120,000 clones, 90% seen once. The CDR3 consists of 14 residues. CDR1 SEHNR and CDR2 FQNEAQ come from the germline V gene (reference sequence). With 5 bases removed from V and 5 bases from J, the gap between germline ends came to 15 bases.

J is TRBJ2-5 and V is TRBV7-9; a possible D gene is TRBD1 (6 bases). The source material was peripheral blood. The receptor's source is a man between 60 and 75 years old with COVID-19, enrolled during active disease. CDR3 nucleotide sequence: TGTGCCAGCAGCCCTAGCAGGGGCTTTGAGACCCAGTACTTC. It translates to CASSPSRGFETQYF.